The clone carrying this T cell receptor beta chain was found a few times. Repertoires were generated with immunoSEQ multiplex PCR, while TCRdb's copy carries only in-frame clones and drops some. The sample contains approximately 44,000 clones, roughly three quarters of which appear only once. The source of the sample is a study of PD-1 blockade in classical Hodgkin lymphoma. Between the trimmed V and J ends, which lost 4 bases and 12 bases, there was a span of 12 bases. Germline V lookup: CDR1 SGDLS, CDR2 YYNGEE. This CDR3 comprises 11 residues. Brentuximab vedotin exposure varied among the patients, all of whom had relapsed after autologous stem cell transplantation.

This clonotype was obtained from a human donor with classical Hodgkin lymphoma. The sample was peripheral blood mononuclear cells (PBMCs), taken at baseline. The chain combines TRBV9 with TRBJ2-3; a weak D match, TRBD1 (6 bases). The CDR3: CASSSGQIQYF. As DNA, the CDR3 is TGTGCCAGCAGCTCCGGACAGATCCAGTATTTT.